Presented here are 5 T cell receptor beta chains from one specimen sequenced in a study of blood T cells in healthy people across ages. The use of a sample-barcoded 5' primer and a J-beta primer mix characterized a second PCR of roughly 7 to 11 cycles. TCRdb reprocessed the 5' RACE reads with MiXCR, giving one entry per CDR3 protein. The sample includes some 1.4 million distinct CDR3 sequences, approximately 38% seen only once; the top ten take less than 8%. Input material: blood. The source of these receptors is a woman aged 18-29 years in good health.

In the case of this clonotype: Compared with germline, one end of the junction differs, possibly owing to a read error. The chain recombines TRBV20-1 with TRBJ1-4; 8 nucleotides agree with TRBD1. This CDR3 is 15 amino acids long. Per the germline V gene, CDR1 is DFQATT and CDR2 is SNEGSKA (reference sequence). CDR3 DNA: TGCAGTGCTGGAGACAGGGGTGCAACTAATGAAAAACTGTTTTTT. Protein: CSAGDRGATNEKLFF.

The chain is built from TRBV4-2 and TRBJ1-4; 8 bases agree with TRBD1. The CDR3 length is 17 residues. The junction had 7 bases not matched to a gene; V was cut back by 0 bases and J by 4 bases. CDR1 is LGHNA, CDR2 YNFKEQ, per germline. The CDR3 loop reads CASSQDARGPGNEKLFF. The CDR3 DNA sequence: TGTGCCAGCAGCCAAGATGCCAGGGGGCCGGGTAATGAAAAACTGTTTTTT.

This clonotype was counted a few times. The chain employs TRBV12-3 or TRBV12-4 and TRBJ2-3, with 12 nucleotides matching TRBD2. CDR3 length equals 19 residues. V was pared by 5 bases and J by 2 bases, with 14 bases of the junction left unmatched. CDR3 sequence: CASSQTTKTSGSPTDTQYF. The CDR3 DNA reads TGTGCCAGCAGTCAAACCACGAAGACTAGCGGGAGTCCCACAGATACGCAGTATTTT.

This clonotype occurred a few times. The CDR3 region has the DNA TGTGCCAGCAGGCTAGCGGATAACACCGGGGAGCTGTTTTTT. Translating gives CASRLADNTGELFF. This chain connects TRBV28 to TRBJ2-2, with TRBD2 identical over 7 bases. Trimming removed 6 bases from V and 2 bases from J; junction bases left unmatched: 3. Germline V gene data show CDR1 as MDHEN and CDR2 as SYDVKM. The CDR3 covers 14 residues.

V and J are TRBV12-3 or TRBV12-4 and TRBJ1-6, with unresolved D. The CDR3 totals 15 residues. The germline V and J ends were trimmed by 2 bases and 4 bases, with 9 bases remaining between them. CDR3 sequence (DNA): TGTGCCAGCAGTTTACATGCCGATTATAATTCACCCCTCCACTTT. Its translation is CASSLHADYNSPLHF.